What follows are 30 T cell receptor beta chains derived from one specimen sequenced in a study of CD8+CD57+ T cells in acquired aplastic anemia. Genomic DNA templated the TCR beta VDJ and CDR3 profiling. TCRdb independently ran MiXCR on the reads; one entry per CDR3 protein. This sample has roughly 250,000 distinct CDR3 sequences, with 70% to 85% found just once. Before being chosen for sequencing, patients had shown CD8+CD57+ cell expansion by flow cytometry. The sample consisted of sorted CD4+, CD8+, or CD8+CD57+ T cells (not recorded which) from PBMCs. The receptors were sampled from a human donor with aplastic anemia.

Concerning this clonotype itself: As the CDR3 is not closed by the conserved phenylalanine or tryptophan, this likely results from a read error. It is unclear where the CDR3 begins or ends on the DNA, so no DNA is shown, and the CDR3 is as TCRdb lists it. The chain employs TRBV2 and TRBJ2-6; the table assigns TRBD1, which was not confirmed against the DNA. The CDR3 spans 16 residues, counting both ends. The germline V gene has CDR1 SNHLY and CDR2 FYNNEI. The CDR3: CASGVGGTDTQNFLPG.

This rearrangement joins TRBV7-3 to TRBJ2-1; maybe TRBD2 (6 bases). Trimming cost V 2 bases and J 13 bases, with 21 bases left between them. The CDR3 covers 15 residues. Germline CDR1 and CDR2: SGHTA and FQGTGA. CDR3 in DNA: TGTGCCAGCAGCTTATGGGACGGGGGACCACAGACCCAGTTCTTC. It specifies CASSLWDGGPQTQFF. Drawing the rest from reference TRBV7-3 and TRBJ2-1, the complete variable domain is GAGVSQTPSNKVTEKGKYVELRCDPISGHTALYWYRQSLGQGPEFLIYFQGTGAADDSGLPNDRFFAVRPEGSVSTLKIQRTERGDSAVYLCASSLWDGGPQTQFFGPGTRLTVL.

DNA of the CDR3: TGTGCCATCAGCGATACTCAGGGGGCTGGTTCTGAAGCTTTCTTT. Amino acid sequence: CAISDTQGAGSEAFF. V usage is TRBV10-3 and J usage is TRBJ1-1, with TRBD1 identical over 8 bases. The CDR3 is 15 residues long. With V trimmed by 6 bases and J by 6 bases, 12 bases remained unmatched. CDR1 is ENHRY and CDR2 is SYGVKD in the germline V gene.

To note about this clonotype: Lacking the conserved final phenylalanine or tryptophan, this CDR3 likely reflects a read error. No DNA is shown, since the ends of the CDR3 on it are uncertain; the CDR3 is the one TCRdb lists. The chain is built from TRBV2 and TRBJ2-6. Germline CDR1 and CDR2: SNHLY and FYNNEI. Termini included, the CDR3 measures 15 amino acids. The CDR3 loop reads CASGPWGTGAHDLGP.

This clonotype was found once. The CDR3 ends on some other residue instead of the conserved phenylalanine or tryptophan, so this is likely a read error. Because the CDR3's place on the DNA is in doubt, the DNA is left out and the CDR3 is given as listed by TCRdb. The CDR3 loop reads CASSLAGGNETQY. This chain links TRBV7-8 with TRBJ2-7; the table calls TRBD2, which could not be checked here. Germline CDR1 reads SGHVS; CDR2 reads FQNEAQ. The CDR3 region is 13 residues in length, termini included.

This clonotype was counted only a few times. The chain carries TRBV29-1 and TRBJ2-2; D remains unclear. CDR1 and CDR2 from the germline V gene are SQVTM and ANQGSEA. V lost 0 bases and J 4 bases, leaving 0 bases between the germline ends. This CDR3 has 11 amino acids. The CDR3 region is CSVEDTGELFF. The CDR3 DNA reads as TGCAGCGTTGAAGACACCGGGGAGCTGTTTTTT.

This rearrangement joins TRBV5-1 to TRBJ2-7; D is possibly TRBD2 (5 bases). CDR3 size: 18 residues. The germline CDR1 and CDR2 sequences are SGHRS and YFSETQ. The CDR3 nucleotides are TGTGCCAGCAGCTTGCAACCAGACGGGAAAGCCCTTTCCTACGAGCAGTACGTC. As protein: CASSLQPDGKALSYEQYV.

Comments on this clonotype: An end of the junction differs from the germline gene, which may be a read error. The chain couples TRBV2 to TRBJ1-6; D call uncertain. The CDR3 length is 16 residues. In germline, CDR1 is SNHLY, CDR2 FYNNEI. The CDR3 DNA reads TGTGCCAGCAGGGACGACGGCACAGATACGCATTATTCCCGCCCATTT. As protein: CASRDDGTDTHYSRPF. Full variable domain (outside the CDR3, taken from reference TRBV2 and TRBJ1-6): EPEVTQTPSHQVTQMGQEVILRCVPISNHLYFYWYRQILGQKVEFLVSFYNNEISEKSEIFDDQFSVERPDGSNFTLKIRSTKLEDSAMYFCASRDDGTDTHYSRPFGNGTRLTVT.

To note about this clonotype: An end of the junction differs from the germline gene, which may be a read error. V gene TRBV9 combines with J gene TRBJ2-3, with a tentative D call TRBD2 (5 bases). The CDR3 is 14 amino acids. Germline values: CDR1 SGDLS, CDR2 YYNGEE. CDR3 DNA: TGTGCCAGCGGAGGAGCTGGGAACACCCAGTCGTTCGATTTT. It is translated as CASGGAGNTQSFDF. The full variable domain, in which reference TRBV9 and TRBJ2-3 provide the parts outside the CDR3, is DSGVTQTPKHLITATGQRVTLRCSPRSGDLSVYWYQQSLDQGLQFLIQYYNGEERAKGNILERFSAQQFPDLHSELNLSSLELGDSALYFCASGGAGNTQSFDFGPGTRLTVL.

In its sample, this clonotype was seen a few times. The V and J genes are TRBV10-1 and TRBJ2-7, with D tentatively TRBD1 or TRBD2 (5 bases each). V shed 2 bases and J shed 4 bases, with 9 bases lying between them. CDR1 and CDR2 (germline): WNHNN, SYGVQD (reference sequence). The CDR3 contains 13 residues. The CDR3 bases are TGCGCCAGCAGTGAGGTGGGGACGTACGAGCAGTACTTC. Translation: CASSEVGTYEQYF.

This clonotype has a handful of counts. The rearrangement links TRBV9 to TRBJ2-6; a weak D match, TRBD2 (6 bases). The CDR3 covers 15 residues. V lost 3 bases and J lost 0, with 7 bases in between. The V gene's germline CDR1 is SGDLS and CDR2 YYNGEE. Here the CDR3 DNA reads TGTGCCAGCAGCGCCGGGAGCTCTGGGGCCAACGTCCTGACTTTC. Its translation: CASSAGSSGANVLTF.

The J gene is TRBJ1-1, the V gene TRBV2, with D possibly TRBD1 on 5 matching bases. Trimming left V 8 bases short and J 11 bases short, with 27 bases between. Germline V CDR1 and CDR2: SNHLY, FYNNEI. The CDR3 runs 15 residues. The CDR3 region has the DNA TGTGCCAGCGGGGACGGTGTAGCAGTTTGGCCGGATGCTTTCTTT. Residues: CASGDGVAVWPDAFF.

This chain joins TRBV7-2 and TRBJ1-6; tentatively, D is TRBD1 (5 bases). V was cut by 1 base and J by 6 bases, with 16 bases left in between. CDR1 is SGHTA, CDR2 FQGNSA, per germline. CDR3 size: 17 residues. The DNA for the CDR3 is TGTGCCAGCAGCTTAGTGAGCAGGGTATACGGTAATTCACCCCTCCACTTT. This translates into CASSLVSRVYGNSPLHF. The full variable domain, completed using reference TRBV7-2 and TRBJ1-6, is GAGVSQSPSNKVTEKGKDVELRCDPISGHTALYWYRQSLGQGLEFLIYFQGNSAPDKSGLPSDRFSAERTGGSVSTLTIQRTQQEDSAVYLCASSLVSRVYGNSPLHFGNGTRLTVT.

The V call is TRBV24-1, the J call TRBJ2-7; D perhaps matches TRBD2 (6 bases). The germline gives CDR1 KGHDR, CDR2 SFDVKD. Deletions cut 7 bases from V and 3 bases from J, with 15 bases between. There are 14 residues in the CDR3. CDR3 DNA sequence: TGTGCCACCAGGTTCAAAAGGGAGGACTACGAGCAGTACTTC. Protein product: CATRFKREDYEQYF.

This rearrangement joins TRBV9 to TRBJ2-6, with a tentative D call TRBD2 (5 bases). V lost 1 base to trimming and J lost 5 bases, with 16 bases between them. This CDR3 has 17 amino acids. Germline CDR1 SGDLS, CDR2 YYNGEE. The CDR3 protein is CASSVYQDSYRANVLTF. CDR3 bases: TGTGCCAGCAGCGTATACCAGGACTCCTACAGGGCCAACGTCCTGACTTTC.

This clonotype was seen a few times. CDR3 loop: CASSLDLGPNTEAFF. Written as DNA, the CDR3 is TGTGCCAGCAGCTTAGATCTGGGACCCAACACTGAAGCTTTCTTT. The V gene is TRBV7-2, the J gene TRBJ1-1, with D possibly being TRBD1 (5 bases). The germline gives CDR1 SGHTA, CDR2 FQGNSA. This CDR3 has 15 residues. Trimming shortened V by 1 base and J by 2 bases, and 11 bases separated the two germline ends. Based on the CDR3 plus reference TRBV7-2 and TRBJ1-1, the full variable domain is GAGVSQSPSNKVTEKGKDVELRCDPISGHTALYWYRQSLGQGLEFLIYFQGNSAPDKSGLPSDRFSAERTGGSVSTLTIQRTQQEDSAVYLCASSLDLGPNTEAFFGQGTRLTVV.

As concerns this clonotype: One junction end does not reproduce the germline sequence, and a read error may be involved. The V call is TRBV2, the J call TRBJ2-2, with TRBD2 identical over 8 bases. The germline V gene encodes CDR1 SNHLY and CDR2 FYNNEI. The CDR3 totals 17 residues. CDR3 nucleotides: TGCGCCAGCGGGCACGGGCGCGGGGGGCCGCACACCGGGGAGCTGTTTTTT. Translated: CASGHGRGGPHTGELFF.

The chain carries TRBV15 and TRBJ2-7; D is uncertain. The CDR3 is made up of 14 amino acids. V was pared by 2 bases and J by 10 bases, with 18 bases between. CDR1 is LNHNV and CDR2 is YYDKDF in the germline V gene (reference sequence). CDR3 coding DNA: TGTGCCACCAGCAGAAGGGCGGACCAAGACACCCAGTACTTC. Translating it yields CATSRRADQDTQYF.

On this clonotype itself: A read error may produce the germline difference seen at one junction end. The J gene is TRBJ2-3, the V gene TRBV5-1; D is ambiguous. This CDR3 has 12 residues. The germline gives CDR1 SGHRS, CDR2 YFSETQ. CDR3 region: CASSLGSDKQYF. DNA of the CDR3: TGCGCCAGCAGCTTAGGTTCCGATAAGCAGTATTTT.

The chain links TRBV11-2 to TRBJ2-3; 8 nucleotides line up with TRBD2. V trimming: 5 bases; J trimming: 2 bases; junction bases outside the gene matches: 9. Germline CDR1 SGHAT, CDR2 FQNNGV. The CDR3 covers 16 residues. The CDR3 loop is CASSLQAGVVTDTQYF. For the CDR3, the DNA is TGTGCCAGCAGCCTCCAAGCGGGAGTAGTCACAGATACGCAGTATTTT.

Of note for this clonotype: One junction end disagrees with the germline gene, perhaps due to a read error. V gene TRBV9 combines with J gene TRBJ1-1, with no clear D. This CDR3 region has 14 residues. CDR1 SGDLS and CDR2 YYNGEE come from the germline V gene. The CDR3 is CASSLGPAGDAQYF. CDR3 DNA: TGTGCCAGCAGTTTAGGACCCGCAGGCGATGCGCAGTACTTT.

This clonotype was seen once. V usage is TRBV15 and J usage is TRBJ2-7, with D tentatively TRBD1 or TRBD2 (6 bases each). V was clipped by 5 bases and J by 3 bases, with 14 bases between them. The CDR3 has 14 amino acids. CDR1 is LNHNV, CDR2 YYDKDF, per germline (reference sequence). The CDR3 coding sequence is TGTGCCACCAGCGGCCGGGGGCTGGACTACGAGCAGTACTTC. Translating gives CATSGRGLDYEQYF.

The chain has TRBV7-2 and TRBJ2-1; TRBD1 aligns across 11 bases. The better agreement between TRBJ2-7 and the DNA end casts doubt on the J call. Germline V lookup: CDR1 SGHTA, CDR2 FQGNSA. This CDR3 has 14 residues. The CDR3 here is CASSLWDRGDTQYF. The CDR3 nucleotides read TGTGCCAGCAGCCTATGGGACAGGGGGGATACGCAGTACTTC.

This clonotype appeared once. The genes are TRBV29-1 and TRBJ2-5; D gene unclear. This CDR3 spans 12 amino acids. Trimming pared 8 bases from V and 1 base from J, leaving 11 bases between. Germline-derived CDR1 and CDR2 are SQVTM and ANQGSEA. CDR3 in amino acids: CSRIGPQETQYF. CDR3 DNA sequence: TGCAGCCGGATCGGTCCCCAAGAGACCCAGTACTTC.

The chain couples TRBV7-9 to TRBJ2-7; a possible D gene is TRBD2 (6 bases). Germline lookup yields CDR1 SEHNR and CDR2 FQNEAQ (reference sequence). This CDR3 is 15 amino acids long. In DNA form, the CDR3 reads TGTGCCAGCAGCTTCGGGAAGAACGGCTGGGGGGAGCACTACGTC. It is translated as CASSFGKNGWGEHYV.

The chain employs TRBV11-3 and TRBJ1-2; 7 bases map to TRBD1. Trimming removed 4 bases from V and 3 bases from J; junction bases left unmatched: 11. Germline V gene sequence: CDR1 SGHNT, CDR2 YENEEA. The CDR3 contains 16 residues. CDR3 region: CASSSGGRGLDYGYTF. CDR3 nucleotides: TGTGCCAGCAGCTCAGGGGGGAGGGGCTTGGACTATGGCTACACCTTC.

J is TRBJ2-1 and V is TRBV20-1, with 8 bases lining up with TRBD2. The germline V gene has CDR1 DFQATT and CDR2 SNEGSKA (reference sequence). The CDR3 spans 15 residues. Trimming took 1 base from V and 4 from J; bases not matched to a gene: 6. The DNA for the CDR3 is TGCAGTGCTAGAGCCAGAGCGGGGGAGTACAATGAGCAGTTCTTC. It encodes CSARARAGEYNEQFF.

V and J are TRBV7-9 and TRBJ2-2; tentative D call: TRBD2 (5 bases). Germline loops: CDR1 SEHNR, CDR2 FQNEAQ (reference sequence). The CDR3 loop spans 12 amino acids. Trimming took off 9 bases at V and 6 bases at J, with 11 bases between the two ends. The CDR3 coding sequence is TGTGCCAGAAAGGGAGTACCCGGGGAGCTGTTTTTT. It specifies CARKGVPGELFF.

In its sample, this clonotype was seen once. The chain is built from TRBV7-8 and TRBJ2-1; the D is unclear. CDR3 length: 16 residues. Trimming removed 3 bases from V and 13 bases from J, with 25 bases in between. Germline V CDR1 and CDR2: SGHVS, FQNEAQ. DNA of the CDR3: TGTGCCAGCAGCTTTCAGAGAGGCGGCGAGACCGAGTATCAGTTCTTC. Translation gives CASSFQRGGETEYQFF.

The chain recombines TRBV7-2 with TRBJ1-5; D call uncertain. Trimming left V 5 bases short and J 4 bases short, with 15 bases between. Germline V gene sequence: CDR1 SGHTA, CDR2 FQGNSA. There are 15 residues in the CDR3. The DNA for the CDR3 is TGTGCCAGCAGCGTAGGCAGGTCGAGAAATCAGCCCCAGCATTTT. Protein sequence: CASSVGRSRNQPQHF.